These 28 T cell receptor beta chains were sequenced from one sample in a study of beta chain features in type 1 diabetes. Study-wide findings and caveats: All four CD4+ subsets of Type 1 diabetes patients contained TCRB CDR3s that were moderately but significantly shorter.

The antigens these receptors bind are not known. Sequenced material consisted of expressed TCRB transcripts (all of the isolated RNA was reverse transcribed). The method was immunoSEQ multiplex PCR; TCRdb's version includes in-frame clones alone and lacks a portion of them. The table shows under 300,000 clones, with over 11% occurring only once. Specimen: naive CD4+ T cells from blood. Receptors originate from a man under 40 with type 1 diabetes.

The table lists this clone with a few counts. The chain recombines TRBV7-9 with TRBJ1-4; D perhaps matches TRBD1 (5 bases). In germline, CDR1 is SEHNR, CDR2 FQNEAQ (reference sequence). Trimming removed 2 bases at V and 8 bases at J, with 15 bases between. The CDR3 is 15 amino acids. CDR3 loop: CASSLNGQGGEKLFF. DNA for the CDR3: TGTGCCAGCAGCTTAAATGGGCAGGGCGGCGAAAAACTGTTTTTT.

CDR3 DNA: TGTGCCAGCAGTGACGGACAGGCGCAGGAGACCCAGTACTTC. Translated: CASSDGQAQETQYF. This chain connects TRBV6-1 to TRBJ2-5; TRBD1 matches at 7 bases. This CDR3 has 14 residues. Trimming at V came to 3 bases and at J to 5 bases, leaving 6 bases not matched to a gene. Germline-derived CDR1 and CDR2 are MNHNS and SASEGT.

This clone was detected a few times. Other DNA sequences in this sample translate to the same CDR3. The chain couples TRBV5-1 to TRBJ2-5; a possible D gene is TRBD1 (6 bases). The CDR3 has 14 amino acids. Looked up from germline, CDR1 is SGHRS and CDR2 is YFSETQ. Trimming took 0 bases from V and 1 from J, leaving 7 bases between them. The CDR3 here is CASSLGTVQETQYF. CDR3 coding DNA: TGCGCCAGCAGCTTGGGGACAGTCCAAGAGACCCAGTACTTC.

This chain joins TRBV2 and TRBJ2-5; 9 nucleotides match TRBD2. The germline V gene has CDR1 SNHLY and CDR2 FYNNEI. This CDR3 is 15 amino acids long. The J segment lost 4 bases and the V segment lost 2 bases, leaving 5 bases of the junction unmatched. CDR3 DNA: TGTGCCAGCAGTGAAAGTGGGCGGGGGGGAGAGACCCAGTACTTC. Residues: CASSESGRGGETQYF.

This clone was counted between two and nine times. Other nucleotide sequences from this sample produce the same CDR3. The chain combines TRBV4-1 with TRBJ2-7; 9 nucleotides agree with TRBD1. The V and J ends lost 3 bases and 6 bases, in that order; junction bases with no gene match: 0. This CDR3 is built from 12 residues. Germline CDR1 reads MGHRA; CDR2 reads YSYEKL. CDR3 coding DNA: TGCGCCAGCAGCCAGACAGGGGGCGAGCAGTACTTC. The encoded protein is CASSQTGGEQYF.

V gene TRBV6-6 combines with J gene TRBJ2-1; a weak D match, TRBD2 (6 bases). Germline values: CDR1 MNHNY, CDR2 SVGAGI (reference sequence). V lost 10 bases, J lost 3 bases, and 10 bases lay in between. This CDR3 spans 12 amino acids. The CDR3 loop reads CATGGDYNEQFF. Here the CDR3 DNA reads TGTGCCACCGGGGGAGACTACAATGAGCAGTTCTTC.

The rearrangement uses TRBV7-9 and TRBJ1-1; 10 bases are a match to TRBD1. The V gene's germline CDR1 is SEHNR and CDR2 FQNEAQ (reference sequence). The junction had 10 bases not matched to a gene; V was cut back by 5 bases and J by 1 base. This CDR3 spans 17 amino acids. The CDR3 is CASSGRDRGGANTEAFF. CDR3 nucleotide sequence: TGTGCCAGCAGCGGACGGGACAGGGGTGGGGCGAACACTGAAGCTTTCTTT.

In its sample, this clone was seen a few times. The genes are TRBV30 and TRBJ2-5, with D perhaps matching TRBD1 (5 bases). Germline V gene sequence: CDR1 GTSNPN, CDR2 SVGIG (reference sequence). The V end was cut by 2 bases, the J end by 4 bases, with 17 bases between. This CDR3 is 15 amino acids long. The CDR3: CAWSYTAGRGETQYF. CDR3 sequence (DNA): TGTGCCTGGAGTTACACGGCAGGGCGAGGAGAGACCCAGTACTTC.

This clone was seen only once. This chain uses TRBV14 with TRBJ2-3; 8 bases match TRBD2. J gave up 4 bases and V 4 bases, and 7 bases lay outside the gene matches. The CDR3 runs to 15 residues. The germline V gene encodes CDR1 SGHDN and CDR2 FVKESK. CDR3 residues: CASSRSGSRADTQYF. For the CDR3, the DNA is TGTGCCAGCAGCCGCAGCGGGAGCAGAGCAGATACGCAGTATTTT.

V gene TRBV6-5 combines with J gene TRBJ2-5; 9 bases are shared with TRBD1. CDR1 MNHEY and CDR2 SVGAGI come from the germline V gene. This CDR3 comprises 14 residues. V shed 2 bases, J shed 5 bases, and the junction held 3 bases outside the gene matches. CDR3 in amino acids: CASSYQGQGETQYF. The CDR3 nucleotides read TGTGCCAGCAGTTACCAAGGACAGGGGGAGACCCAGTACTTC.

The chain is built from TRBV30 and TRBJ2-1, with 14 bases that match TRBD2. The germline gives CDR1 GTSNPN, CDR2 SVGIG (reference sequence). The trim removed 8 bases at V and 8 bases at J, leaving 11 bases unmatched. The CDR3 covers 15 residues. Here the CDR3 reads CAAKATSGGADEQFF. CDR3 bases: TGTGCCGCGAAGGCGACTAGCGGGGGGGCGGATGAGCAGTTCTTC.

This clone was detected only a few times. CDR3: CSVERRDRPNVLTF. In nucleotides, the CDR3 is TGCAGCGTTGAGAGGAGGGACAGGCCCAACGTCCTGACTTTC. The chain combines TRBV29-1 with TRBJ2-6; 8 nucleotides line up with TRBD1. The germline V gene encodes CDR1 SQVTM and CDR2 ANQGSEA. The CDR3 has 14 amino acids. Trimming took 3 bases from V and 8 from J; bases not matched to a gene: 6. Full variable domain (missing parts from reference TRBV29-1 and TRBJ2-6): SAVISQKPSRDICQRGTSLTIQCQVDSQVTMMFWYRQQPGQSLTLIATANQGSEATYESGFVIDKFPISRPNLTFSTLTVSNMSPEDSSIYLCSVERRDRPNVLTFGAGSRLTVL.

As DNA, the CDR3 is TGCAGCGTTGCCGGGTATTTGAACACTGAAGCTTTCTTT. This sequence encodes CSVAGYLNTEAFF. The chain links TRBV29-1 to TRBJ1-1; D not certain. With 4 bases removed from V and 0 bases from J, the gap between germline ends came to 9 bases. This CDR3 region has 13 residues. Germline CDR1 is SQVTM and CDR2 is ANQGSEA.

This clone has just a few counts. The V and J genes are TRBV27 and TRBJ1-1, with D hard to call. CDR1 is MNHEY and CDR2 is SMNVEV in the germline V gene (reference sequence). V was shortened by 3 bases and J by 2 bases, with 7 bases between the two germline ends. This CDR3 contains 13 residues. DNA for the CDR3: TGTGCCAGCAGTTTCCGGAGAAACACTGAAGCTTTCTTT. Protein product: CASSFRRNTEAFF.

This clone was detected only a few times. The genes are TRBV30 and TRBJ2-1, with 7 bases aligning to TRBD1. Germline V lookup: CDR1 GTSNPN, CDR2 SVGIG (reference sequence). V dropped 4 bases and J dropped 4; count of bases not matched to a gene: 7. CDR3 length: 14 residues. CDR3 loop: CAWKDKGAYNEQFF. CDR3 in DNA: TGTGCCTGGAAGGACAAGGGGGCTTACAATGAGCAGTTCTTC. The variable domain in full, completed from reference TRBV30 and TRBJ2-1, reads SQTIHQWPATLVQPVGSPLSLECTVEGTSNPNLYWYRQAAGRGLQLLFYSVGIGQISSEVPQNLSASRPQDRQFILSSKKLLLSDSGFYLCAWKDKGAYNEQFFGPGTRLTVL.

The rearrangement joins TRBV30 to TRBJ2-1, with TRBD2 identical over 11 bases. The CDR3 extends over 14 amino acids. Germline CDR1 reads GTSNPN; CDR2 reads SVGIG (reference sequence). V was pared by 5 bases and J by 9 bases, with 9 bases of the junction left unmatched. The CDR3 here is CAWRTSGRGGEQFF. CDR3 coding DNA: TGTGCCTGGCGAACTAGCGGGAGAGGTGGTGAGCAGTTCTTC.

This clone came up a few times. The V call is TRBV2, the J call TRBJ1-6; TRBD1 agrees at 7 bases. Looked up from germline, CDR1 is SNHLY and CDR2 is FYNNEI. V shed 7 bases and J 7 bases; nucleotides not matched to a gene: 4. The CDR3 sequence is 13 residues long. This CDR3 is CASIGTANSPLHF. CDR3 nucleotide sequence: TGTGCCAGCATCGGGACAGCCAATTCACCCCTCCACTTT.

This clone came up a few times. This chain links TRBV5-1 with TRBJ1-4, with TRBD1 identical over 7 bases. V dropped 0 bases and J dropped 3; count of bases not matched to a gene: 2. CDR3 size: 15 residues. Germline CDR1 and CDR2: SGHRS and YFSETQ. DNA for the CDR3: TGCGCCAGCAGCTTGGAGACAGGGTCTAATGAAAAACTGTTTTTT. It codes for CASSLETGSNEKLFF. Full variable domain (rest looked up from reference TRBV5-1 and TRBJ1-4): KAGVTQTPRYLIKTRGQQVTLSCSPISGHRSVSWYQQTPGQGLQFLFEYFSETQRNKGNFPGRFSGRQFSNSRSEMNVSTLELGDSALYLCASSLETGSNEKLFFGSGTQLSVL.

In this sample, this clone turned up a few times. J is TRBJ2-1 and V is TRBV7-6; 8 nucleotides line up with TRBD1. The CDR3 contains 15 residues. The trim removed 5 bases at V and 6 bases at J, leaving 9 bases unmatched. Germline lookup yields CDR1 SGHVS and CDR2 FNYEAQ. CDR3 coding DNA: TGTGCCAGCAGCGGAAGGACAGGGCCCCCCAATGAGCAGTTCTTC. Translating gives CASSGRTGPPNEQFF. The whole variable domain, remainder taken from reference TRBV7-6 and TRBJ2-1, is GAGVSQSPRYKVTKRGQDVALRCDPISGHVSLYWYRQALGQGPEFLTYFNYEAQQDKSGLPNDRFSAERPEGSISTLTIQRTEQRDSAMYRCASSGRTGPPNEQFFGPGTRLTVL.

This clone was recorded once. The V gene is TRBV7-2, the J gene TRBJ2-7; no definite D call. Looked up from germline, CDR1 is SGHTA and CDR2 is FQGNSA. There are 12 residues in the CDR3. Between the trimmed V and J ends, which lost 3 bases and 5 bases, there was a span of 8 bases. CDR3 amino acids: CASSFGQDEQYF. DNA for the CDR3: TGTGCCAGCAGCTTTGGCCAGGACGAGCAGTACTTC. Full variable domain (outside the CDR3, taken from reference TRBV7-2 and TRBJ2-7): GAGVSQSPSNKVTEKGKDVELRCDPISGHTALYWYRQSLGQGLEFLIYFQGNSAPDKSGLPSDRFSAERTGGSVSTLTIQRTQQEDSAVYLCASSFGQDEQYFGPGTRLTVT.

This rearrangement joins TRBV4-2 to TRBJ2-1; 7 nucleotides agree with TRBD1. CDR1 is LGHNA and CDR2 is YNFKEQ in the germline V gene. J was trimmed by 3 bases and V by 1 base; bases with no gene match: 9. The length of the CDR3 is 17 residues. In nucleotides, the CDR3 is TGTGCCAGCAGCCAAGTGGGGACAGTAACGAGCTACAATGAGCAGTTCTTC. Its translation is CASSQVGTVTSYNEQFF.

The chain couples TRBV5-8 to TRBJ2-3; TRBD1 agrees at 7 bases. V lost 1 base and J lost 2; bases outside the gene matches: 7. Germline CDR1 and CDR2: SGHTS and YDEGEE. This CDR3 has 16 residues. In DNA form, the CDR3 reads TGTGCCAGCAGCTTGATGGGACAGAGACTCACAGATACGCAGTATTTT. This sequence encodes CASSLMGQRLTDTQYF.

This clone was recorded a few times. The chain links TRBV9 to TRBJ2-3, with 8 bases aligning to TRBD2. Germline CDR1 reads SGDLS; CDR2 reads YYNGEE. V shed 0 bases and J 1 base; nucleotides not matched to a gene: 4. The CDR3 has 16 residues. DNA for the CDR3: TGTGCCAGCAGCGTAGTCATTAGCGGGGGCACAGATACGCAGTATTTT. As protein: CASSVVISGGTDTQYF. Full variable domain (remainder filled in from reference TRBV9 and TRBJ2-3): DSGVTQTPKHLITATGQRVTLRCSPRSGDLSVYWYQQSLDQGLQFLIQYYNGEERAKGNILERFSAQQFPDLHSELNLSSLELGDSALYFCASSVVISGGTDTQYFGPGTRLTVL.

The rearrangement links TRBV7-2 to TRBJ2-5; D gene unclear. The CDR3 spans 14 residues. Germline V gene lookup returns CDR1 SGHTA and CDR2 FQGNSA. Trimming pared 5 bases from V and 5 bases from J, leaving 15 bases between. CDR3 DNA sequence: TGTGCCAGCAGCCAAGGAGCTCCTGGCGAGACCCAGTACTTC. Protein product: CASSQGAPGETQYF.

The chain links TRBV5-6 to TRBJ2-5; 11 bases align to TRBD2. V was clipped by 0 bases and J by 5 bases; unmatched bases: 9. The CDR3 covers 17 residues. CDR1 and CDR2 (germline): SGHDT, YYEEEE. CDR3 amino acids: CASSLGLAGGFSETQYF. DNA for the CDR3: TGTGCCAGCAGCTTGGGGCTAGCGGGAGGTTTCTCGGAGACCCAGTACTTC.

The J gene is TRBJ1-2, the V gene TRBV27; a possible D gene is TRBD1 (5 bases). Trimming removed 3 bases at V and 8 bases at J, with 16 bases between. Germline V gene lookup returns CDR1 MNHEY and CDR2 SMNVEV (reference sequence). The CDR3 consists of 14 residues. The CDR3 nucleotides read TGTGCCAGCAGTTTGGGGCCGGGAGGCCAGGGCTACACCTTC. Its translation is CASSLGPGGQGYTF.

This clone came up a few times. The chain uses TRBV7-8 and TRBJ1-1; TRBD1 agrees at 7 bases. Germline CDR1 and CDR2: SGHVS and FQNEAQ. The V and J ends lost 5 bases and 1 base, in that order; junction bases with no gene match: 7. This CDR3 comprises 15 residues. In DNA, the CDR3 is TGTGCCAGCAGCACTATACAGGGGAAGAACACTGAAGCTTTCTTT. Translated: CASSTIQGKNTEAFF.

This clone was detected a few times. The CDR3 DNA reads TGCGCCAGCAGCCAAGAAGGGACAGCTAATTCACCCCTCCACTTT. The encoded protein is CASSQEGTANSPLHF. The chain carries TRBV4-1 and TRBJ1-6, with 7 bases that match TRBD1. The J segment lost 6 bases and the V segment lost 0 bases, leaving 2 bases of the junction unmatched. This CDR3 region has 15 residues. The germline V gene has CDR1 MGHRA and CDR2 YSYEKL.